The T cell receptor beta chain described here comes from a study of PD-1 blockade in classical Hodgkin lymphoma. Time point of the sample: newly diagnosed, previously untreated cHL patient sample. Sequencing used immunoSEQ multiplex PCR; TCRdb keeps in-frame clones, though not all of them. The sample records tens of thousands of clones, over 85% being singletons. This CDR3 has 13 amino acids. Germline CDR1 is SNHLY and CDR2 is FYNNEI. Trimming removed 3 bases at V and 4 bases at J, with 7 bases between. This TCR was recovered from a human donor with classical Hodgkin lymphoma. The chain employs TRBV2 and TRBJ1-5; D remains unclear. Sequencing input: peripheral blood mononuclear cells (PBMCs). CDR3 amino acids: CASSDAGNQPQHF. DNA of the CDR3: TGTGCCAGCAGTGATGCCGGGAATCAGCCCCAGCATTTT. Variable domain in full (rest from reference TRBV2 and TRBJ1-5): EPEVTQTPSHQVTQMGQEVILRCVPISNHLYFYWYRQILGQKVEFLVSFYNNEISEKSEIFDDQFSVERPDGSNFTLKIRSTKLEDSAMYFCASSDAGNQPQHFGDGTRLSIL.